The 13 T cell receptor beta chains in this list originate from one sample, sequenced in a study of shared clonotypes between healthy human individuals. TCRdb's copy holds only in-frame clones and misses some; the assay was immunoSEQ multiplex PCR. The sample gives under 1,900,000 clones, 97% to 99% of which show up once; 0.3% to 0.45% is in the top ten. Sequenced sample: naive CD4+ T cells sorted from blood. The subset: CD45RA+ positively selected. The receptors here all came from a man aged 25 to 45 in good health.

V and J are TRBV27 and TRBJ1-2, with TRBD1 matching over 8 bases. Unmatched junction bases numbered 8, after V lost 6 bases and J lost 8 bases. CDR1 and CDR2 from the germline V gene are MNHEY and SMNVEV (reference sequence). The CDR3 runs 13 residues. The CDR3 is CASRPDRVGGYTF. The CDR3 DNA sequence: TGTGCCAGCAGGCCGGACAGGGTAGGGGGCTACACCTTC.

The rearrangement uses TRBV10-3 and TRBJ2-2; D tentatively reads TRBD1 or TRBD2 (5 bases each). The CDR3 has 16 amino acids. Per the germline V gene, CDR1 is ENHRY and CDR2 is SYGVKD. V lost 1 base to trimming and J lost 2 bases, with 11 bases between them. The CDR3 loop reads CAISELGRLNTGELFF. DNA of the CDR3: TGTGCCATCAGTGAGTTGGGACGCCTAAACACCGGGGAGCTGTTTTTT.

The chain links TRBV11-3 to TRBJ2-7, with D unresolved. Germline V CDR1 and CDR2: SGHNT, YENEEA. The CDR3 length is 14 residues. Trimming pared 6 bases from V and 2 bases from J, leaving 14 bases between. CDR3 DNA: TGTGCCAGCAGAAGATTTGGCTTCACCTACGAGCAGTACTTC. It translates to CASRRFGFTYEQYF.

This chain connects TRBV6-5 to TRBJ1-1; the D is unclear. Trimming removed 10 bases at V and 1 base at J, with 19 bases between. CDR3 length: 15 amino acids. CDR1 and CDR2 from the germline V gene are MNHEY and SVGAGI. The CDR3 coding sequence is TGTGCCACCAAACCTAGGGAGAGAGCGAACACTGAAGCTTTCTTT. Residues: CATKPRERANTEAFF.

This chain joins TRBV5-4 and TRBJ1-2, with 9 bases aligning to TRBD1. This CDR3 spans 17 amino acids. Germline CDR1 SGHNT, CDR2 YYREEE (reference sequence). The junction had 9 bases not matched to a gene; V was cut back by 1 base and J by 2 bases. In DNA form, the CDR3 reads TGTGCCAGCAGCTTGTTGTCGGGCGGACAGGGGAACTATGGCTACACCTTC. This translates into CASSLLSGGQGNYGYTF.

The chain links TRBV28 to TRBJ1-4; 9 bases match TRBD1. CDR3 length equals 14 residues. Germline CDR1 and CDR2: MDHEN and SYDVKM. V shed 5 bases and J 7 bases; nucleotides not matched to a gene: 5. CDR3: CASSPGTGTEKLFF. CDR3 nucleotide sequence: TGTGCCAGCAGTCCCGGGACAGGGACTGAAAAACTGTTTTTT.

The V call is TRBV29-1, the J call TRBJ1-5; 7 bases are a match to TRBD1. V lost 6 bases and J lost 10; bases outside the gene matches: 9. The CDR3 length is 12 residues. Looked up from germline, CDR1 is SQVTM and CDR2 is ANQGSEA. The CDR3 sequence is CSVTTGAGPQHF. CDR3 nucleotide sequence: TGCAGCGTCACTACAGGGGCGGGACCCCAGCATTTT. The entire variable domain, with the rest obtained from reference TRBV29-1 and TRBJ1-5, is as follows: SAVISQKPSRDICQRGTSLTIQCQVDSQVTMMFWYRQQPGQSLTLIATANQGSEATYESGFVIDKFPISRPNLTFSTLTVSNMSPEDSSIYLCSVTTGAGPQHFGDGTRLSIL.

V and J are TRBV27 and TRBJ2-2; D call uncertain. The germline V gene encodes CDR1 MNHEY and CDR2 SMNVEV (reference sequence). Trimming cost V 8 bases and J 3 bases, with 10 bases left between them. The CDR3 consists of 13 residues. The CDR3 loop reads CASSVGYTGELFF. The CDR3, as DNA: TGTGCCAGCTCGGTAGGGTACACCGGGGAGCTGTTTTTT.

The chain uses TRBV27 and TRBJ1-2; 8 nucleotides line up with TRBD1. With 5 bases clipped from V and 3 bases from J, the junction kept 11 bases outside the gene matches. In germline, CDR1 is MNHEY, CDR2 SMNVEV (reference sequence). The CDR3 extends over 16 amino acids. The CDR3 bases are TGTGCCAGCAGTGCGCCATCCGAGACAGGGGACTATGGCTACACCTTC. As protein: CASSAPSETGDYGYTF.

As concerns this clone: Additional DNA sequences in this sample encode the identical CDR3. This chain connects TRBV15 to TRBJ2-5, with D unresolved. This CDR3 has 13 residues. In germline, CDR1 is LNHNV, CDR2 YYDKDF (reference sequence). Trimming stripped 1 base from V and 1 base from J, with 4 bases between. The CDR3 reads CATSRGVQETQYF. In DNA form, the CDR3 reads TGTGCCACCAGCAGAGGGGTCCAAGAGACCCAGTACTTC.

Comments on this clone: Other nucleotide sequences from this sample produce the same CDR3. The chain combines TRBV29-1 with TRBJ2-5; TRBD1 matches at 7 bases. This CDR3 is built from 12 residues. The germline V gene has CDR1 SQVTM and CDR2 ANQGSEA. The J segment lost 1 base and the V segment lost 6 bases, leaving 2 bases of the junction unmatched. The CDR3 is CSVRTGQETQYF. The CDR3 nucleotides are TGCAGCGTAAGGACAGGCCAAGAGACCCAGTACTTC.

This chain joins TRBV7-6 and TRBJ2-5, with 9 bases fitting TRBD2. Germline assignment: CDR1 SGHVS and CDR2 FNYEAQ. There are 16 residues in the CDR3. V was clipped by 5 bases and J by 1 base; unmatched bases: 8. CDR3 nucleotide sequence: TGTGCCAGCAGCGCTGGGACTAGCCTTTTCCAAGAGACCCAGTACTTC. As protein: CASSAGTSLFQETQYF.

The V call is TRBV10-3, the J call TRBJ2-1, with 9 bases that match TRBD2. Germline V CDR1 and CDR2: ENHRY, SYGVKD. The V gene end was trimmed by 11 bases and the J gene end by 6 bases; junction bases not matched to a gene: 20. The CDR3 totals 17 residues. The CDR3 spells CAVSGGRGGRAGNEQFF. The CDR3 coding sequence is TGTGCCGTCTCAGGGGGACGGGGCGGGAGGGCCGGCAATGAGCAGTTCTTC.